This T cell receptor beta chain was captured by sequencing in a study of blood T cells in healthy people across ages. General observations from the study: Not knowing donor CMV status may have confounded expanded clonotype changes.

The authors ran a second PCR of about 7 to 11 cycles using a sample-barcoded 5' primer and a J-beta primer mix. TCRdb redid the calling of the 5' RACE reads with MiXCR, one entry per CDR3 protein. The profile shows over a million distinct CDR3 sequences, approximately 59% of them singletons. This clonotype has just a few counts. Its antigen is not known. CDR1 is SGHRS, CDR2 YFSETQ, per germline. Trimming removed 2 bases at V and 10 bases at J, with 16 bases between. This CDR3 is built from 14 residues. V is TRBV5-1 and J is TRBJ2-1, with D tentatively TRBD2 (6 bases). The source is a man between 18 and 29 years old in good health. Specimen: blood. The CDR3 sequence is CASSLDSGYAEQFF. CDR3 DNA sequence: TGCGCCAGCAGCTTAGATAGCGGTTATGCGGAGCAGTTCTTC.